The source of this T cell receptor beta chain is a study of T-cell memory formation after mild COVID-19. Study summary: TCR clusters were largely donor specific.

MiXCR, run by TCRdb on the 5' RACE reads, gives a single entry per CDR3 protein. Of about 49,000 distinct CDR3 sequences listed, 5.5% to 7.5% are singletons. The CDR3 loop spans 15 amino acids. The V end was cut by 2 bases, the J end by 2 bases, with 11 bases between. Many counts were recorded for this clonotype. The rearrangement uses TRBV12-3 or TRBV12-4 and TRBJ2-3; a weak D match, TRBD2 (6 bases). Sequenced material: PBMCs or a T cell subset sorted from them (not recorded which). This sequence originates from a man younger than 35 who had mild COVID-19 (a few samples of this study predate the infection). Cell type and time point are not known. Here the CDR3 reads CASSLWRGNTDTQYF. CDR3 sequence (DNA): TGTGCCAGCAGTTTATGGCGGGGCAACACAGATACGCAGTATTTT.